This T cell receptor (beta chain) was profiled in a study of CD8 T cells in ankylosing spondylitis. Study-wide results and caveats: Blood of patients with ankylosing spondylitis appeared to be characterized by a TCR beta motif of eight highly homologous variants. From matched ankylosing spondylitis synovial fluid, disease-linked clones were reportedly recovered at significantly enriched levels.

Germline V gene data show CDR1 as SGHAT and CDR2 as FQNNGV. The CDR3 extends over 15 amino acids. V dropped 2 bases and J dropped 4; count of bases not matched to a gene: 6. This clonotype was seen a few times. Its antigen is currently unknown. Libraries for TCR beta were made by quantitative 5'-RACE with molecular barcodes. TCRdb processed the 5' RACE reads anew with MiXCR; each CDR3 protein has one entry. The data show over 700,000 distinct CDR3 sequences, around 17% seen once. Sequenced sample: blood, either unsorted or a sorted T cell fraction (not recorded which). This clonotype was sampled from a male donor with ankylosing spondylitis. The J gene is TRBJ1-1, the V gene TRBV11-2; TRBD1 matches 8 bases. The CDR3 DNA reads as TGTGCCAGCAGCTTATATGGACAGGGACCCACTGAAGCTTTCTTT. This sequence encodes CASSLYGQGPTEAFF.